Listed below are T cell receptor beta chains from one sample, sequenced in a study of PD-1 blockade in classical Hodgkin lymphoma. The method was immunoSEQ multiplex PCR; TCRdb's version includes in-frame clones alone and lacks a portion of them. The data contain approximately 30,000 clones, over 55% of them singletons. Sequenced here: peripheral blood mononuclear cells (PBMCs), sampled before the fourth cycle of nivolumab. The receptors shown here come from a human donor with classical Hodgkin lymphoma. CDR3s include the opening cysteine and the closing phenylalanine or tryptophan. The D gene is left open where the match is weak. Clone size, where shown, is once, few, many, or a class for clones that have expanded.

TRBV10-2	TRBD1	TRBJ1-1	NA	TGCGCCAGCACCGAAGGACAGGGACAAGCTTTCTTT	CASTEGQGQAFF
TRBV4-3	TRBD2	TRBJ2-7	NA	TGCGCCAGCAGCCAAGGGGGGGGAACTACGGGGCAGTACTTC	CASSQGGGTTGQYF
TRBV7-2	NA	TRBJ2-1	NA	TGTGCCAGCAGCTCATCCACCGCGAGCAATAAGCAGTTCTTC	CASSSSTASNKQFF
TRBV7-9	TRBD2	TRBJ2-1	NA	TGTGCCAGCAGCTTTCCGGGACTACCCGCCCATGAGCAGTTCTTC	CASSFPGLPAHEQFF
TRBV6-6	TRBD1	TRBJ1-3	few	TGTGCCAGCAGTCCCGGGACAGTTATTAACACCATATATTTT	CASSPGTVINTIYF
TRBV29-1	NA	TRBJ2-7	NA	TGCAGCGTTGATCTTGGTTCGGGAGAGCAGTACTTC	CSVDLGSGEQYF
TRBV5-4	NA	TRBJ2-5	NA	TGTGCCAGCAGCTTCTTCTCCCGGGAGACCCAGTACTTC	CASSFFSRETQYF
TRBV19	TRBD1	TRBJ2-3	NA	TGTGCCAGTAGTTCAGGACAGGGTACAGATACGCAGTATTTT	CASSSGQGTDTQYF
TRBV19	NA	TRBJ2-1	NA	TGTGCCAGTAGTAAGCAGGGCTCCTACAATGAGCAGTTCTTC	CASSKQGSYNEQFF
TRBV18	NA	TRBJ2-2	NA	TGTGCCAGCTCACCTCGAGGCAATTCGAACACCGGGGAGCTGTTTTTT	CASSPRGNSNTGELFF
TRBV7-2	NA	TRBJ1-1	NA	TGTGCCAGCAGCTTAAATTCCCGGGTGGGCACTGAAGCTTTCTTT	CASSLNSRVGTEAFF
TRBV7-9	TRBD1	TRBJ2-7	NA	TGTGCCAGCAGCCCGGGACAGGGGGGATCCTACGAGCAGTACTTC	CASSPGQGGSYEQYF